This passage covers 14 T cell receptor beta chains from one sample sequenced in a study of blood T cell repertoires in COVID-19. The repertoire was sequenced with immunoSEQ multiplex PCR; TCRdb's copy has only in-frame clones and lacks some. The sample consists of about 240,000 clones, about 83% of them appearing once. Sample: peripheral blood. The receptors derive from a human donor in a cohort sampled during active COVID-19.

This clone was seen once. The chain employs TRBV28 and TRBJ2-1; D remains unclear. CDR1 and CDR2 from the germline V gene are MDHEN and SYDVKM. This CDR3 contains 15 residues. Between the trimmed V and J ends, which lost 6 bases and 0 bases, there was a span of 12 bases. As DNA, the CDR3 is TGTGCCAGCAGGCCCTCGAGTATCTCCTACAATGAGCAGTTCTTC. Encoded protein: CASRPSSISYNEQFF.

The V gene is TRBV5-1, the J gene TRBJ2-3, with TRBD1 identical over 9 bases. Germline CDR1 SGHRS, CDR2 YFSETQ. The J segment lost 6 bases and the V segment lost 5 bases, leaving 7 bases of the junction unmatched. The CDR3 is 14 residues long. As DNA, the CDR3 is TGCGCCAGCAGGTCCGGGACAGGGTTGGATACGCAGTATTTT. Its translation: CASRSGTGLDTQYF.

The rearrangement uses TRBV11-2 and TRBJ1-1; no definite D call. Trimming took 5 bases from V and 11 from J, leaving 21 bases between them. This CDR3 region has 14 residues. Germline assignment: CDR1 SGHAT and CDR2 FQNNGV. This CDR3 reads CASSPTTGGAGAFF. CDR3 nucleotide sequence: TGTGCCAGCAGCCCTACGACGGGAGGAGCTGGGGCTTTCTTT. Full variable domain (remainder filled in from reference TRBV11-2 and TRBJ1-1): EAGVAQSPRYKIIEKRQSVAFWCNPISGHATLYWYQQILGQGPKLLIQFQNNGVVDDSQLPKDRFSAERLKGVDSTLKIQPAKLEDSAVYLCASSPTTGGAGAFFGQGTRLTVV.

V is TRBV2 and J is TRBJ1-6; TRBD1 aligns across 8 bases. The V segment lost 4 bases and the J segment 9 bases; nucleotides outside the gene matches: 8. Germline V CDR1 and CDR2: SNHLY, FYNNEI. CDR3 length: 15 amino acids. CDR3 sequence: CASSGSDRGGSPLHF. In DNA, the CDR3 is TGTGCCAGCAGTGGGTCAGACAGGGGTGGTTCACCCCTCCACTTT.

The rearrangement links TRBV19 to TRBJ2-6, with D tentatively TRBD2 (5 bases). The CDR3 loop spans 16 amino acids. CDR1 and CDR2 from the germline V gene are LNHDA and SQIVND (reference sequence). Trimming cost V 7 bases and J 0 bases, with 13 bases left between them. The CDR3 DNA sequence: TGTGCCAGTATCCTGGGAGCTCCCTCTGGGGCCAACGTCCTGACTTTC. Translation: CASILGAPSGANVLTF.

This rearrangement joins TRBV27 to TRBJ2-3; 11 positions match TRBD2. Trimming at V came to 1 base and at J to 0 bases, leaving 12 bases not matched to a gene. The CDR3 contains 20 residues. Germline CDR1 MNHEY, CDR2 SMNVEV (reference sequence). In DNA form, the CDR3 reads TGTGCCAGCAGTTTATGGCCTAGCGGGGGGATTACCCCTAGCACAGATACGCAGTATTTT. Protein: CASSLWPSGGITPSTDTQYF.

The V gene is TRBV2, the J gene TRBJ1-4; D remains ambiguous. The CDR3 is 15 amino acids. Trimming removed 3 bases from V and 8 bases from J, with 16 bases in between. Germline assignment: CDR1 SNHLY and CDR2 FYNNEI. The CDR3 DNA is TGTGCCAGCAGTGACGAACAGCCCCTTTGGGAAAAACTGTTTTTT. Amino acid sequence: CASSDEQPLWEKLFF.

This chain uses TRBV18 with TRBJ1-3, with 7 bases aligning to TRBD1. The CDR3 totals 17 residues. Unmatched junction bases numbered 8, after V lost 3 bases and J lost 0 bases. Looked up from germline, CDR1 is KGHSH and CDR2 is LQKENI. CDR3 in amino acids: CASSPSGQSSSGNTIYF. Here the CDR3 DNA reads TGTGCCAGCTCACCGTCGGGACAGTCGAGCTCTGGAAACACCATATATTTT.

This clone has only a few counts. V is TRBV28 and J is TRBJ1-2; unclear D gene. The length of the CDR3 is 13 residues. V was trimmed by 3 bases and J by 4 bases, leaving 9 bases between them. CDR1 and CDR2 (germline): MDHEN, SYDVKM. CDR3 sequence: CASSFGWSYGYTF. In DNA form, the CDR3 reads TGTGCCAGCAGTTTCGGTTGGAGCTATGGCTACACCTTC.

The CDR3 region is CASSQDRRDQPQHF. CDR3 in DNA: TGTGCCAGCAGCCAGGACAGGAGAGATCAGCCCCAGCATTTT. The chain links TRBV6-5 to TRBJ1-5; 7 nucleotides agree with TRBD1. Germline V gene lookup returns CDR1 MNHEY and CDR2 SVGAGI. V shed 6 bases, J shed 5 bases, and the junction held 7 bases outside the gene matches. The CDR3 has 14 amino acids.

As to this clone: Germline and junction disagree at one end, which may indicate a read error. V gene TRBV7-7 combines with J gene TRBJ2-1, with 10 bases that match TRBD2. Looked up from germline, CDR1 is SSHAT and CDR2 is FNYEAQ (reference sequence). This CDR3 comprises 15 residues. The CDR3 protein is CASSLGLAGVNEQFF. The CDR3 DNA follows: TGTGCTAGCAGCTTAGGCCTAGCGGGAGTCAATGAGCAGTTCTTC. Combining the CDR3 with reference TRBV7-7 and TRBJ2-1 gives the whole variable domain GAGVSQSPRYKVTKRGQDVTLRCDPISSHATLYWYQQALGQGPEFLTYFNYEAQPDKSGLPSDRFSAERPEGSISTLTIQRTEQRDSAMYRCASSLGLAGVNEQFFGPGTRLTVL.

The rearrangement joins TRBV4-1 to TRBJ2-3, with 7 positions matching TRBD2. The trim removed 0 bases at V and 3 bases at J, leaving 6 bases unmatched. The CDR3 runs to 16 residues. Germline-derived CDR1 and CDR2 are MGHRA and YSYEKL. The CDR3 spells CASSQDVGGWTDTQYF. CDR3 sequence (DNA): TGCGCCAGCAGCCAAGACGTGGGGGGGTGGACAGATACGCAGTATTTT.

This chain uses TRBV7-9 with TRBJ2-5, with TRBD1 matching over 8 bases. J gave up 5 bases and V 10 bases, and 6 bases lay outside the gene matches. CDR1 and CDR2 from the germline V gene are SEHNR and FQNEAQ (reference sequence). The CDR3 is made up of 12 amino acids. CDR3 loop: CATQGASETQYF. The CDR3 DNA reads TGTGCCACCCAGGGGGCCTCCGAGACCCAGTACTTC.

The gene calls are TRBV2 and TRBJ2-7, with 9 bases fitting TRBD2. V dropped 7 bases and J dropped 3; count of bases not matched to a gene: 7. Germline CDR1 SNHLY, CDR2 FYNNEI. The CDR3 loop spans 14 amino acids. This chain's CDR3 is CASKGTSGFYEQYF. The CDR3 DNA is TGTGCCAGCAAGGGTACTAGCGGGTTCTACGAGCAGTACTTC.